This passage covers 8 T cell receptor beta chains from one sample sequenced in a study of blood T cells in healthy people across ages. A second PCR of 7 to 11 cycles used a sample-barcoded 5' primer and a J-beta primer mix. In TCRdb, the 5' RACE reads were re-called with MiXCR into one record per CDR3 protein. The data hold approximately 940,000 distinct CDR3 sequences, with around 46% observed a single time. The specimen was blood. Receptor source: a young man in good health.

This CDR3 is CAINGPSNEKLFF. CDR3 nucleotides: TGTGCCATCAATGGCCCATCTAATGAAAAACTGTTTTTT. The V gene is TRBV10-3, the J gene TRBJ1-4; D uncertain. CDR3 length: 13 residues. V was trimmed by 7 bases and J by 3 bases, leaving 9 bases between them. CDR1 ENHRY and CDR2 SYGVKD come from the germline V gene.

The V call is TRBV6-2 or TRBV6-3, the J call TRBJ2-7, with TRBD2 as a possible D gene (5 bases). Between the trimmed V and J ends, which lost 1 base and 7 bases, there was a span of 11 bases. Germline CDR1 is MNHEY and CDR2 is SVGEGT. The CDR3 is made up of 13 amino acids. DNA for the CDR3: TGTGCCAGCAGTTACTTGGCCCCGGGGGAGCAGTACTTC. Translated, it gives CASSYLAPGEQYF.

This clonotype has a handful of counts. The J gene is TRBJ2-7, the V gene TRBV3-1; D is uncertain. The V end was cut by 0 bases, the J end by 9 bases, with 6 bases between. Germline CDR1 is LGHDT and CDR2 is YNNKEL (reference sequence). This CDR3 has 11 residues. The CDR3 here is CASSQEMAQYF. CDR3 nucleotides: TGTGCCAGCAGCCAAGAAATGGCGCAGTACTTC.

This chain links TRBV4-2 with TRBJ2-4, with 12 bases identical to TRBD1. The junction had 12 bases not matched to a gene; V was cut back by 5 bases and J by 1 base. The CDR3 is made up of 19 amino acids. Per germline, CDR1 LGHNA and CDR2 YNFKEQ. CDR3 bases: TGTGCCAGCAGCAGACGACCGGGACAGGGGGCGTCGGCCAAAAACATTCAGTACTTC. Residues: CASSRRPGQGASAKNIQYF.

This clonotype was counted between two and nine times. V and J are TRBV7-9 and TRBJ2-7, with TRBD2 matching 8 bases. Germline loops: CDR1 SEHNR, CDR2 FQNEAQ (reference sequence). V was pared by 5 bases and J by 0 bases, with 6 bases of the junction left unmatched. CDR3 size: 15 residues. DNA of the CDR3: TGTGCCAGCAGCCTTAGCGGGGTCCGCTCCTACGAGCAGTACTTC. This gives the protein CASSLSGVRSYEQYF.

The table lists this clonotype with a few counts. The chain uses TRBV5-1 and TRBJ1-5, with a tentative D call TRBD1 (5 bases). The germline gives CDR1 SGHRS, CDR2 YFSETQ. Trimming shortened V by 1 base and J by 5 bases, and 16 bases separated the two germline ends. The CDR3 is made up of 16 amino acids. Here the CDR3 reads CASSLIGVGDYQPQHF. The CDR3 region has the DNA TGCGCCAGCAGCTTGATAGGGGTCGGGGACTATCAGCCCCAGCATTTT.

The V call is TRBV5-1, the J call TRBJ1-1; 8 nucleotides match TRBD1. Germline assignment: CDR1 SGHRS and CDR2 YFSETQ. This CDR3 is built from 14 residues. V lost 5 bases to trimming and J lost 3 bases; unmatched junction nucleotides: 6. The CDR3 protein is CASRLRTGYTEAFF. CDR3 sequence (DNA): TGCGCCAGCAGACTACGGACAGGGTACACTGAAGCTTTCTTT.

This clonotype showed up just a few times. The chain employs TRBV13 and TRBJ2-3; D may be TRBD2 (5 bases). The CDR3 runs to 16 residues. V lost 4 bases and J 0 bases, leaving 14 bases between the germline ends. CDR1 PRHDT and CDR2 FYEKMQ come from the germline V gene (reference sequence). The CDR3 is CASSSRGGRSTDTQYF. The CDR3 DNA is TGTGCCAGCAGCTCCCGGGGTGGCAGGAGCACAGATACGCAGTATTTT.